This TCR beta chain was observed in a study of CD8 T cells in Susac syndrome. Random hexamers primed reverse transcription of roughly 0.5 to 1 ug RNA. Multiplex immunoSEQ PCR targeted 54 Vbeta and 13 Jbeta TCR beta segments. TCRdb analysed the immunoSEQ multiplex PCR reads with MiXCR anew, one entry per CDR3 protein. The table shows 75,000 or so distinct CDR3 sequences, with 94% occurring only once. V gave up 2 bases and J gave up 7 bases, with 17 bases separating them. This CDR3 has 15 residues. CDR1 is GTSNPN and CDR2 is SVGIG in the germline V gene (reference sequence). The rearrangement uses TRBV30 and TRBJ1-4; maybe TRBD1 (5 bases). Specimen: CD8+ T cells from PBMCs. The receptor's source is a human donor with Susac syndrome. The CDR3: CAWSPRGTYGEKLFF. In DNA, the CDR3 is TGTGCCTGGAGTCCAAGGGGAACCTACGGTGAAAAACTGTTTTTT. The full variable domain, in which reference TRBV30 and TRBJ1-4 provide the parts outside the CDR3, is SQTIHQWPATLVQPVGSPLSLECTVEGTSNPNLYWYRQAAGRGLQLLFYSVGIGQISSEVPQNLSASRPQDRQFILSSKKLLLSDSGFYLCAWSPRGTYGEKLFFGSGTQLSVL.